This T cell receptor beta chain was obtained from a study of blood T cell repertoires in COVID-19 (dated by TCRdb to the early 2020s). A note on the overall study: Samples from collaborators originated in the United States, Italy and Spain and spanned both the acute and convalescent phases of COVID-19. The material from the prospective study consisted of cDNA or gDNA derived from T cells, B-cell-depleted T cells, or PBMCs. Deeply sampled blood TCRbeta repertoires from subjects exposed to, actively infected with, or recovered from COVID-19 were included in the dataset. The repertoires were made available in a free public database intended to serve as a resource for research on the immune response to SARS-CoV-2. Samples came from the ongoing ImmuneRACE study (first 160 participants) plus 1,254 subjects from 6 global collaborators. Nearly every sample came with metadata listing a de-identified subject ID, COVID-19 status, age in years and sex. HLA class I and class II types, where available, came from metadata supplied by the sample provider rather than from assay-based typing.

The immunoSEQ Assay, a bias-controlled multiplex PCR, was used to amplify TCRbeta CDR3 regions from genomic DNA. The paper's data handling went like this. The number of nucleated cells in each sample was estimated from the amplification of reference gene primers within the assay. To quantify the absolute abundance of each unique TCRbeta CDR3 rearrangement, sequence reads were collapsed and filtered. For each sample, productive Simpson clonality was calculated as the square root of Simpson's diversity index over productive rearrangements. TCRdb stores this immuneACCESS table with in-frame sequences only. Part of the clones is absent; in the studies checked, under half of the shortfall reflects unresolved V genes, and no reason is known for the rest. That table gives V, J and clone size, and the DNA gave D and trimming. The sample has about 64,000 clones on record, 75% to 90% of them singletons. 10% to 15% of the sample comes from the top ten.

Whole blood was collected in K2EDTA tubes by collaborating institutions according to the institutions' own protocols. For TCRbeta analysis, collaborator samples were shipped as frozen whole blood, as isolated PBMCs, or as DNA extracted from either sample type. About this clone itself: This clone's antigen is unknown. No qualities accompany the bases; no much larger clone lies one base away.

Overall results and qualifications from the work: Clinical and demographic metadata were provided uncurated, with the amount varying by source and participant.

The junction shows trimming of 6 bases on V and 2 bases on J, plus 17 bases between the germline ends. The CDR3 starts with the cysteine, ends with the phenylalanine, and has 16 residues. Here the CDR3 DNA is all that survives: 48 bases in frame from base 1. CDR1 and CDR2, per the germline V gene, are SGHVT and SQSDAQ. The rearrangement combines TRBV7-4 with TRBJ1-5; no confident D gene assignment can be made. The sequence came from a human donor in a cohort sampled during active COVID-19. Material for sequencing was peripheral blood. The nucleotide sequence is TGTGCCAGCAGAAAACGGGGTTTCGCGGGCAATCAGCCCCAGCATTTT. This is translated as CASRKRGFAGNQPQHF.